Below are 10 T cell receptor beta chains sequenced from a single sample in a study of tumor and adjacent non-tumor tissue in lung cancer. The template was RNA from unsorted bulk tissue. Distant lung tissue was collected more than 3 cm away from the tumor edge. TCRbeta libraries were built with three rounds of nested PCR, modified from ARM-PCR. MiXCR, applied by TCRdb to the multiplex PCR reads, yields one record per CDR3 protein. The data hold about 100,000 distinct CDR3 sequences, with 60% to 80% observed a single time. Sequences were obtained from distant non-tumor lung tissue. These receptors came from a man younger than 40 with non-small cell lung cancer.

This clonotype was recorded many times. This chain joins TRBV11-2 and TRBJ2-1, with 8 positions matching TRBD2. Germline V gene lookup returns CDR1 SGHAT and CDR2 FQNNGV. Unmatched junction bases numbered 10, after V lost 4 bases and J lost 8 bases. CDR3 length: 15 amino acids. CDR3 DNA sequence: TGTGCCAGCAGCTATAGGACGGGAGGGGCCGATGAGCAGTTCTTC. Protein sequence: CASSYRTGGADEQFF. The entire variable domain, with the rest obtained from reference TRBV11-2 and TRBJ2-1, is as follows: EAGVAQSPRYKIIEKRQSVAFWCNPISGHATLYWYQQILGQGPKLLIQFQNNGVVDDSQLPKDRFSAERLKGVDSTLKIQPAKLEDSAVYLCASSYRTGGADEQFFGPGTRLTVL.

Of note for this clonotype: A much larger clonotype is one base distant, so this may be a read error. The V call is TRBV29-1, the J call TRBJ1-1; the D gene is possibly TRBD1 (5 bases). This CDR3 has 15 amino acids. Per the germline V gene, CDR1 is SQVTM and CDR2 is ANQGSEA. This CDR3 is CSVLGGSRANTEVFF. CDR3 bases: TGCAGCGTCCTCGGAGGGAGCAGGGCGAACACTGAAGTTTTCTTT.

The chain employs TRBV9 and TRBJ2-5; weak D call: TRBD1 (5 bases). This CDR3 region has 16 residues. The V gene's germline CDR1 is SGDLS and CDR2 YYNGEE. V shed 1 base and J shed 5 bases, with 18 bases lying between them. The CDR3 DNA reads TGTGCCAGCAGCGTACAGGGTTTAGGGGCTGGGGAGACCCAGTACTTC. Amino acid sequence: CASSVQGLGAGETQYF. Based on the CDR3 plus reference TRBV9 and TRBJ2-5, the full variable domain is DSGVTQTPKHLITATGQRVTLRCSPRSGDLSVYWYQQSLDQGLQFLIQYYNGEERAKGNILERFSAQQFPDLHSELNLSSLELGDSALYFCASSVQGLGAGETQYFGPGTRLLVL.

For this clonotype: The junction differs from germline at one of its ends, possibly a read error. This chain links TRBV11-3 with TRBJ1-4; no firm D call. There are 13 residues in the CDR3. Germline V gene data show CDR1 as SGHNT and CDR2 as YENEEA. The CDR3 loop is CARSLVSGERLFF. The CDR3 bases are TGTGCCAGGAGCTTAGTGTCCGGTGAAAGACTTTTTTTT. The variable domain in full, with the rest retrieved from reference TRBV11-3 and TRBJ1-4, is EAGVVQSPRYKIIEKKQPVAFWCNPISGHNTLYWYLQNLGQGPELLIRYENEEAVDDSQLPKDRFSAERLKGVDSTLKIQPAELGDSAVYLCARSLVSGERLFFGSGTQLSVL.

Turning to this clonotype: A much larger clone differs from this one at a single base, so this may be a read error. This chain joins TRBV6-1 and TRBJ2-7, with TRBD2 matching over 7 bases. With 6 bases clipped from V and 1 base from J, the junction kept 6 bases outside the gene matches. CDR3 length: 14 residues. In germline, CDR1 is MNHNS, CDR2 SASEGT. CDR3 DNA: TGTGCCAGCAGAATTAGCGGGCCTTCCTACGAGCAGTACTTC. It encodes CASRISGPSYEQYF.

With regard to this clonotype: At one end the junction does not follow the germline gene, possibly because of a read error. CDR3 loop: CASSLVYRPGAEAFF. CDR3 coding DNA: TGTGCCAGCAGCTTAGTGTACCGCCCCGGGGCTGAAGCCTTCTTT. The V gene is TRBV11-2, the J gene TRBJ1-1; tentative D call: TRBD1 (5 bases). The CDR3 is 15 residues long. Germline V CDR1 and CDR2: SGHAT, FQNNGV.

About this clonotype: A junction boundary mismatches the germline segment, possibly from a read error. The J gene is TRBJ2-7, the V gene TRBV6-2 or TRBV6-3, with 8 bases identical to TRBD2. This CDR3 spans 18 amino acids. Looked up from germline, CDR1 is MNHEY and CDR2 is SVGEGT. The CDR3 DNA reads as TGTGCCAGAGGCTTAATCGGAGGGACGGGGGGGGCCGCCTACGACCAGTACTTC. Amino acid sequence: CARGLIGGTGGAAYDQYF.

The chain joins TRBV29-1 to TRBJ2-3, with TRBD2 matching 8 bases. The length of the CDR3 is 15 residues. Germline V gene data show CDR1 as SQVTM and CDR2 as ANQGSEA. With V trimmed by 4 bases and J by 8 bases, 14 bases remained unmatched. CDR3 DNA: TGCAGCGTTGTAATTTGCGGGAGGAACTCAGGTACGCAGTATTTT. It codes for CSVVICGRNSGTQYF.

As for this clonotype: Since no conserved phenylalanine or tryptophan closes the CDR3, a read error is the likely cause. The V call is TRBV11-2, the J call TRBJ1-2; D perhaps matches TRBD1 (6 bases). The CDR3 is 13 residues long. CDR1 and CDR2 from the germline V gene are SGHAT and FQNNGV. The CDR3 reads CASSSNRERGYTI. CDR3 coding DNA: TGTGCTAGCAGCTCGAACAGGGAACGTGGCTACACCATC.

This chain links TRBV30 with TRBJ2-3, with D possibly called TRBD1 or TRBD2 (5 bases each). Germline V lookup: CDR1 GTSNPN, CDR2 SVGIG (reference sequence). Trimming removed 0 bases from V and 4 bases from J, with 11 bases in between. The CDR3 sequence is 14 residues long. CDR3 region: CAWSVLGVPDTQYF. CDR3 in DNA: TGTGCCTGGAGTGTACTGGGGGTTCCAGATACGCAGTATTTT.